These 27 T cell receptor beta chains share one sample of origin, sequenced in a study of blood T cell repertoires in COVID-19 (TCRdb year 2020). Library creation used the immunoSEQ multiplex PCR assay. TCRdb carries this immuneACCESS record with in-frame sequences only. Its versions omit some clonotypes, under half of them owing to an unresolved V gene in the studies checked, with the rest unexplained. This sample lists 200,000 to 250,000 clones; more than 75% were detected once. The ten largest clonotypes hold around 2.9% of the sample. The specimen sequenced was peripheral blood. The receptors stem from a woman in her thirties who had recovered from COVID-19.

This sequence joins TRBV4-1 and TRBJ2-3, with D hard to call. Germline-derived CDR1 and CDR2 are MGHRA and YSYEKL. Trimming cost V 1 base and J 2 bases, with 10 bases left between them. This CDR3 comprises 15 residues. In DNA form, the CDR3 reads TGCGCCAGCAGCCAAGTCTTAAAAAACACAGATACGCAGTATTTT. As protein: CASSQVLKNTDTQYF.

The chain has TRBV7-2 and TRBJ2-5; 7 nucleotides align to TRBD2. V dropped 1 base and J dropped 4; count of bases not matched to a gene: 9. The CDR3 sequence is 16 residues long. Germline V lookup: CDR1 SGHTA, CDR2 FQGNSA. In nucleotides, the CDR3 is TGTGCCAGCAGCTTAGGTTCCGGACTAGAAAGAGAGACCCAGTACTTC. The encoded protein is CASSLGSGLERETQYF. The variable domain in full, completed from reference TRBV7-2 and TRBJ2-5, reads GAGVSQSPSNKVTEKGKDVELRCDPISGHTALYWYRQSLGQGLEFLIYFQGNSAPDKSGLPSDRFSAERTGGSVSTLTIQRTQQEDSAVYLCASSLGSGLERETQYFGPGTRLLVL.

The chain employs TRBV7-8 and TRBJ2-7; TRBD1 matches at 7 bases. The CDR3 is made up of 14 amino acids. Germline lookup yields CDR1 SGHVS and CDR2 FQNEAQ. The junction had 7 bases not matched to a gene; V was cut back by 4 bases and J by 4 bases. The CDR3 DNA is TGTGCCAGCAGCTCAACGGACAGGTGGTACGAGCAGTACTTC. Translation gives CASSSTDRWYEQYF.

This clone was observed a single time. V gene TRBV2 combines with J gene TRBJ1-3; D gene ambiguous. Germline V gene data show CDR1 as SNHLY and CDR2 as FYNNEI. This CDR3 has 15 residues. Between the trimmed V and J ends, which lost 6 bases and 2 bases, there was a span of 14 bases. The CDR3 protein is CASSVPSGTGNTIYF. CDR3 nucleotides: TGTGCCAGCAGCGTACCCTCGGGTACTGGAAACACCATATATTTT.

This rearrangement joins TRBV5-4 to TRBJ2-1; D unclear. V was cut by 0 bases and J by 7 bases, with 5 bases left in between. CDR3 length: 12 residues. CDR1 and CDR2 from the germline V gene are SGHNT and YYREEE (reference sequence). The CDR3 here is CASSLVVNEQFF. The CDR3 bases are TGTGCCAGCAGCTTGGTTGTAAATGAGCAGTTCTTC. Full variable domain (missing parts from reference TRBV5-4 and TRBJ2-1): ETGVTQSPTHLIKTRGQQVTLRCSSQSGHNTVSWYQQALGQGPQFIFQYYREEENGRGNFPPRFSGLQFPNYSSELNVNALELDDSALYLCASSLVVNEQFFGPGTRLTVL.

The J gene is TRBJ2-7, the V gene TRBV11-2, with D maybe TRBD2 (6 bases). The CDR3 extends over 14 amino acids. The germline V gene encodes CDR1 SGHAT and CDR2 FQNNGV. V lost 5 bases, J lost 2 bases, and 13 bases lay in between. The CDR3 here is CASSVSGRAYEQYF. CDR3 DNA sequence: TGTGCCAGCAGCGTATCCGGGAGAGCCTACGAGCAGTACTTC.

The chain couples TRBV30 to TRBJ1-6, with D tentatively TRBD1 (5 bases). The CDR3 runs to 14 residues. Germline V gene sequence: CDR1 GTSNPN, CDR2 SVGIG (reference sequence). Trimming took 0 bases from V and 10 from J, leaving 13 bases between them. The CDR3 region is CAWSVVQGGSPLHF. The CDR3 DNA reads TGTGCCTGGAGTGTAGTGCAGGGAGGGTCACCCCTCCACTTT.

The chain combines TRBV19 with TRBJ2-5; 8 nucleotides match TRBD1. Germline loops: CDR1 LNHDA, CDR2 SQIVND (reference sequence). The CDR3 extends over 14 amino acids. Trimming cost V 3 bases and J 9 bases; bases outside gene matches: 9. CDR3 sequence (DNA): TGTGCCAGTAGTATTGGGACAGGCGTTTCTGCCCAGTACTTC. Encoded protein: CASSIGTGVSAQYF. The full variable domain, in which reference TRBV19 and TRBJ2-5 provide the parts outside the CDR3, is DGGITQSPKYLFRKEGQNVTLSCEQNLNHDAMYWYRQDPGQGLRLIYYSQIVNDFQKGDIAEGYSVSREKKESFPLTVTSAQKNPTAFYLCASSIGTGVSAQYFGPGTRLLVL.

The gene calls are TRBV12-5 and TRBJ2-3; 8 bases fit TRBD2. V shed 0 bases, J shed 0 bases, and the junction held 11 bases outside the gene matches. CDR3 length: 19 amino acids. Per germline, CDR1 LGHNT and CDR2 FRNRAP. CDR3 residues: CASGLVLGRGMTSTDTQYF. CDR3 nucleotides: TGTGCTAGTGGTTTGGTACTCGGGAGGGGGATGACTAGCACAGATACGCAGTATTTT.

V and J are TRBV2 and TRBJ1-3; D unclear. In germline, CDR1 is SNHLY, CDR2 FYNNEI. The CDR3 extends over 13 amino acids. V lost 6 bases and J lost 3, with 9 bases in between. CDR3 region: CASSAGFGNTIYF. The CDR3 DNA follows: TGTGCCAGCAGCGCGGGATTTGGAAACACCATATATTTT.

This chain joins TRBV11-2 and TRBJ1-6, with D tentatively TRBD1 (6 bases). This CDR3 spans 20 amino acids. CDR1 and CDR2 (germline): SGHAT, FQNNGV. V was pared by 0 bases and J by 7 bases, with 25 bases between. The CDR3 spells CASSLEGPYRVPPPNSPLHF. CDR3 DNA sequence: TGTGCCAGCAGCTTAGAGGGTCCCTACAGGGTCCCACCCCCAAATTCACCCCTCCACTTT.

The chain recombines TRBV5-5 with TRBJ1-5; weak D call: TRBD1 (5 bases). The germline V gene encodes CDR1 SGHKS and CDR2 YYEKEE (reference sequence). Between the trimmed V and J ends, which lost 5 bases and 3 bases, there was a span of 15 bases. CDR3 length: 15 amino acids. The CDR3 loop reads CASSSQGGINQPQHF. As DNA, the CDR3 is TGTGCCAGCAGTTCCCAGGGAGGGATCAATCAGCCCCAGCATTTT. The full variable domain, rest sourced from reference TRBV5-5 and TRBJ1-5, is DAGVTQSPTHLIKTRGQQVTLRCSPISGHKSVSWYQQVLGQGPQFIFQYYEKEERGRGNFPDRFSARQFPNYSSELNVNALLLGDSALYLCASSSQGGINQPQHFGDGTRLSIL.

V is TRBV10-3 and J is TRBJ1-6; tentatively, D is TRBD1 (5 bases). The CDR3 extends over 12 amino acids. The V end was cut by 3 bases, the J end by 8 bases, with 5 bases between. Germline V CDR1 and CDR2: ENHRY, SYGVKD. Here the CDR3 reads CAISDRDSPLHF. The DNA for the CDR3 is TGTGCCATCAGTGACAGGGATTCACCCCTCCACTTT.

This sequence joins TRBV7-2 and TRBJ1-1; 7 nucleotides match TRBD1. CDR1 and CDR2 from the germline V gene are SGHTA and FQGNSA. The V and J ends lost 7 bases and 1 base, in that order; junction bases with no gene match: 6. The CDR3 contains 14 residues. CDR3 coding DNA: TGTGCCAGCACCCCCGGACAGGCGAACACTGAAGCTTTCTTT. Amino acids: CASTPGQANTEAFF.

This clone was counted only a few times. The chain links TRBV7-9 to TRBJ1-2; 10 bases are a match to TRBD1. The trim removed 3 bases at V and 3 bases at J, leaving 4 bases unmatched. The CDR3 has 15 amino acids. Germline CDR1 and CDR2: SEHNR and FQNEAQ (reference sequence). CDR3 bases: TGTGCCAGCAGCTTCCCGACAGGGGGCGACTATGGCTACACCTTC. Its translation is CASSFPTGGDYGYTF.

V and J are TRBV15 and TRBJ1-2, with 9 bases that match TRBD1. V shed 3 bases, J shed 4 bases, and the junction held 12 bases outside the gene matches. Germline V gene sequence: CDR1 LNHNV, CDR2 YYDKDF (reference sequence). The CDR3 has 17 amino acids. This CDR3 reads CATSSRDRASGSYGYTF. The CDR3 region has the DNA TGTGCCACCAGCAGCCGGGACAGGGCGAGTGGCAGCTATGGCTACACCTTC.

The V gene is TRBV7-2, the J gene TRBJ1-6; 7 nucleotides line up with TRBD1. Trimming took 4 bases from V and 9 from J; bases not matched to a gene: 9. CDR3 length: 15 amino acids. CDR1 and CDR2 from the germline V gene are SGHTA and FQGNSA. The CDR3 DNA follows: TGTGCCAGCAGCTCGACAGGGCTTAAGAGTTCACCCCTCCACTTT. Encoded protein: CASSSTGLKSSPLHF.

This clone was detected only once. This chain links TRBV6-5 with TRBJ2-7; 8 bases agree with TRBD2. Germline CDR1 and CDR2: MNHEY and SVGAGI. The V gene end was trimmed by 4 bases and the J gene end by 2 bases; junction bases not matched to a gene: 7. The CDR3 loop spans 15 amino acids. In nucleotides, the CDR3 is TGTGCCAGCAGTTTTGGGACTAGGGAGACCTACGAGCAGTACTTC. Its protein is CASSFGTRETYEQYF.

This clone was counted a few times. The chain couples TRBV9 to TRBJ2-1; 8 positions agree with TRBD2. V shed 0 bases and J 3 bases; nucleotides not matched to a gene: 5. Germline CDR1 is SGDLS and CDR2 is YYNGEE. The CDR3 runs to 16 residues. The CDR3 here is CASSVGTSSNYNEQFF. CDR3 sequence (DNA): TGTGCCAGCAGCGTAGGGACTAGCTCGAACTACAATGAGCAGTTCTTC. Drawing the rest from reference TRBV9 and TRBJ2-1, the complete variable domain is DSGVTQTPKHLITATGQRVTLRCSPRSGDLSVYWYQQSLDQGLQFLIQYYNGEERAKGNILERFSAQQFPDLHSELNLSSLELGDSALYFCASSVGTSSNYNEQFFGPGTRLTVL.

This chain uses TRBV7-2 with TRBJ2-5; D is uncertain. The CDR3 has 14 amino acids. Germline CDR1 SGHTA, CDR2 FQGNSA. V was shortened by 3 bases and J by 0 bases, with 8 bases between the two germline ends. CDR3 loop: CASSFSSNQETQYF. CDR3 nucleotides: TGTGCCAGCAGCTTCTCATCTAACCAAGAGACCCAGTACTTC.

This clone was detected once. The CDR3 loop is CASSLYNYGYTF. Here the CDR3 DNA reads TGTGCCAGCAGCTTGTATAACTATGGCTACACCTTC. This chain connects TRBV7-2 to TRBJ1-2; D not resolved. The V end lost 3 bases, the J end lost 1 base, and 3 bases lay between the germline ends. Germline CDR1 SGHTA, CDR2 FQGNSA. The CDR3 is 12 residues long. The complete variable domain, with remaining parts taken from reference TRBV7-2 and TRBJ1-2, reads GAGVSQSPSNKVTEKGKDVELRCDPISGHTALYWYRQSLGQGLEFLIYFQGNSAPDKSGLPSDRFSAERTGGSVSTLTIQRTQQEDSAVYLCASSLYNYGYTFGSGTRLTVV.

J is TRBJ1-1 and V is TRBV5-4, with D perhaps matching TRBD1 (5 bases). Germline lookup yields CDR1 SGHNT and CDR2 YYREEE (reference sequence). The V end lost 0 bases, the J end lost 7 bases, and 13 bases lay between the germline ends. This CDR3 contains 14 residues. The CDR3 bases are TGTGCCAGCAGCTTGGAAGGCGGGGGAGGTGAAGCTTTCTTT. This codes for CASSLEGGGGEAFF.

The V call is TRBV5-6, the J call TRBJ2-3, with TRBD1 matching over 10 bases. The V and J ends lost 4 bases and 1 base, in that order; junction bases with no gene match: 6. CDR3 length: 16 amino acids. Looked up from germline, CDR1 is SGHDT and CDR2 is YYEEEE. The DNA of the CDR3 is TGTGCCAGCAGCATAGACAGGGGGCGGCGCACAGATACGCAGTATTTT. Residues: CASSIDRGRRTDTQYF.

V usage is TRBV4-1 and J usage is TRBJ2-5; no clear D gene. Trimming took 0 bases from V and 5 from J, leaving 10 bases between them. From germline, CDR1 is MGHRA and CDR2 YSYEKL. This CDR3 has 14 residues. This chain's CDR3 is CASSQDPQVETQYF. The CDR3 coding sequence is TGCGCCAGCAGCCAAGATCCCCAGGTGGAGACCCAGTACTTC.

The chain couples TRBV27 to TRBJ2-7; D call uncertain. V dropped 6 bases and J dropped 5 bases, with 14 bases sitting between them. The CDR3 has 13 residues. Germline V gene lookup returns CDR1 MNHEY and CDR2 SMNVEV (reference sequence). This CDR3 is CASRHWRKDEQYF. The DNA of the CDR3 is TGTGCCAGCAGACACTGGCGGAAGGACGAGCAGTACTTC.

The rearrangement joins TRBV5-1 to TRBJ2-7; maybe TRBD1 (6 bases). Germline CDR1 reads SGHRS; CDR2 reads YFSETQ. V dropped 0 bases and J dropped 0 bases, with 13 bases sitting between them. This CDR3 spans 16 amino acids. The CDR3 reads CASSLEAGESSYEQYF. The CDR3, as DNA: TGCGCCAGCAGCTTGGAGGCAGGGGAAAGCTCCTACGAGCAGTACTTC.

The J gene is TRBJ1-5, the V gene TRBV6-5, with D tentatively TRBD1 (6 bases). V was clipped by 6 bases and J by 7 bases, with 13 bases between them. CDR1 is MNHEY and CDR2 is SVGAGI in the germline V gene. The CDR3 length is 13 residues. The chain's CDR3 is CASSPGVRQPQHF. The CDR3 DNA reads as TGTGCCAGCAGCCCAGGGGTTCGGCAGCCCCAGCATTTT.